The text below deals with one T cell receptor beta chain. Germline V gene lookup returns CDR1 LGHDT and CDR2 YNNKEL (reference sequence). The CDR3 is made up of 16 amino acids. Trimming left V 1 base short and J 5 bases short, with 17 bases between. This entry belongs to a study of T-cell reconstitution after alpha-beta-depleted transplantation in children. Researchers prepared the TCRbeta library using unique molecular identifiers, the study reports. TCRdb reprocessed the PCR reads via MiXCR and lists one record per CDR3 protein. This table has about 980,000 distinct CDR3 sequences, about 31% appearing once.

The sequence was obtained from a boy in the first two years of life who had a stem cell transplant for SCID, so the T cells may come from the graft donor. The genes are TRBV3-1 and TRBJ1-1; D possibly corresponds to TRBD1 (6 bases). This sample comprised PBMCs, mostly from graft donor cells, obtained 360 days after TCRalphabeta/CD19-depleted stem cell transplant. Here the CDR3 reads CASSQATGSWWTEAFF. CDR3 bases: TGTGCCAGCAGCCAAGCAACAGGGTCGTGGTGGACTGAAGCTTTCTTT.